This section outlines one TCR beta chain sequence together with its context. Its antigen is still unknown. These data belong to a study of CXCR3-negative and CXCR3-positive naive CD8 T cells. Each TRB cDNA library was prepared by 5' RACE (with UMI labels). TCRdb re-called the 5' RACE reads; one entry per CDR3 protein, DNA not given. This repertoire includes 69,000 or so distinct CDR3 sequences. The naive CD8+ gate required CD45RO-CCR7+CD27+CD95- phenotype. Regarding the study as a whole: Comparably high diversity marked both naive subsets, whereas memory CD8+ cells had much lower diversity. Expression of CXCR3 was partially reduced after cryopreservation, and fresh PBMCs were used in most assays.

The sample taken for sequencing was naive CXCR3- CD8+ T cells from blood. Described subset: CD45RO-CCR7+CD27+CD95- naive CD8+ T cells lacking CXCR3 (TNR3-). This receptor was taken from a human donor in good health. Some clones in this sample may be carry-over from other donors' samples.

The CDR3 region is CASSYSAGQPQHF. The chain joins TRBV6-5 to TRBJ1-5. The germline gives CDR1 MNHEY, CDR2 SVGAGI. The CDR3 length is 13 residues.